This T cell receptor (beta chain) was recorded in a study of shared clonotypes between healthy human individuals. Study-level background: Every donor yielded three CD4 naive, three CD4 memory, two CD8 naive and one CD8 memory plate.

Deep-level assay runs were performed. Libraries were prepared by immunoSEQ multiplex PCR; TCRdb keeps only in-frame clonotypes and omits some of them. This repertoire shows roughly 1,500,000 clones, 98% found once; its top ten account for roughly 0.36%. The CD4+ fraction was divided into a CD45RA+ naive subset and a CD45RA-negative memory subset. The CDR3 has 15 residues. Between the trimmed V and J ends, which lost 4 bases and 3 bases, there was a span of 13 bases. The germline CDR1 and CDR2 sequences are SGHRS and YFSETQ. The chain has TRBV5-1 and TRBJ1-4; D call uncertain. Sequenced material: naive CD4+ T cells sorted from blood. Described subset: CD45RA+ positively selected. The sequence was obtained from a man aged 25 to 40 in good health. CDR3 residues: CASSEIQASNEKLFF. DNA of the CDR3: TGCGCCAGCAGCGAAATACAAGCTTCTAATGAAAAACTGTTTTTT.